This T cell receptor (beta chain) was observed in a study of control samples from healthy donors and cancer patients. TCRdb keeps only in-frame clones here, not all; method: immunoSEQ multiplex PCR. The sample lists 100,000 to 150,000 clones; approximately 92% were seen once. V lost 5 bases, J lost 4 bases, and 7 bases lay in between. The CDR3 contains 12 residues. The germline V gene encodes CDR1 ENHRY and CDR2 SYGVKD. V and J are TRBV10-3 and TRBJ2-3; unclear D gene. The sequence came from a man older than 75 with head and neck cancer. The sequenced material came from PBMCs. The CDR3, as DNA: TGTGCCATCAGTCCGTCGGCAGATACGCAGTATTTT. Translating gives CAISPSADTQYF.